A selection of T cell receptor beta chains follows, all from one sample in a study of cytomegalovirus exposure and HLA in healthy donors. The repertoire was sequenced with immunoSEQ multiplex PCR; TCRdb's copy has only in-frame clones and lacks some. Here the sample spans 70,000 or so clones, around 93% being singletons. The sample comprised PBMCs. The source is a woman aged 18-29 years in good health and CMV-seronegative. The CDR3 runs from the conserved cysteine through the conserved F or W.

>TRBV4-1|TRBJ2-5|15
CASSLPTGQEETQYF
>TRBV5-1|TRBJ2-5|14
CASSLGDSQEAQYF
>TRBV19|TRBJ2-5|13
CASKEFNQETQYF
>TRBV5-1|TRBJ2-1|13
CASSLGQYNEQFF
>TRBV9|TRBJ2-1|17
CASSVGASGGLQNEQFF
>TRBV12-5|TRBJ2-5|17
CASATQATSSSQETQYF
>TRBV10-2|TRBJ1-1|13
CASSEWQNTEAFF
>TRBV7-8|TRBJ1-5|16
CASSPVPGFNAQPQHF
>TRBV27|TRBJ1-2|16
CASRSGDRGPHYGYTF
>TRBV19|TRBJ2-2|11
CASSTVGELFF
>TRBV11-2|TRBJ2-1|15
CASSLGGGHYNEQFF
>TRBV7-2|TRBJ2-7|14
CASSLSGTYDEQYF
>TRBV28|TRBJ2-6|15
CASSSGFAGANVLTF
>TRBV7-6|TRBJ2-3|17
CAISPSGGGSSTDTQYF
>TRBV2|TRBJ2-1|14
CASSEALPGVEQFF
>TRBV7-2|TRBJ2-1|13
CASSLSYGNEQFF
>TRBV6-4|TRBJ2-1|17
CASRGASGGPGNNEQFF
>TRBV19|TRBJ2-1|14
CASQRGTENNEQFF
>TRBV6-4|TRBJ2-1|15
CASSSYGGQGGEQFF
>TRBV11-2|TRBJ1-1|11
CASSLSGEAFF
>TRBV12-1|TRBJ2-7|17
CASSPIQNSGITYEQYF
>TRBV6-5|TRBJ1-1|14
CASSPAGMNTEAFF
>TRBV19|TRBJ1-3|14
CASSAGPAGNTIYF
>TRBV7-6|TRBJ2-7|15
CASSLVRTGRYEQYF
>TRBV4-3|TRBJ2-3|13
CASSPLQGETQYF
>TRBV7-9|TRBJ1-1|16
CASSLAGTGENTEAFF
>TRBV6-5|TRBJ1-1|15
CASRRDGIMNTEAFF
>TRBV5-6|TRBJ1-5|12
CASSEGDQPQHF
>TRBV6-4|TRBJ2-5|18
CASRPTISGGSEEETQYF
>TRBV4-1|TRBJ2-1|14
CASSQPLMSNEQFF
>TRBV27|TRBJ2-4|19
CASSLSQGGLAGGSDIQYF
>TRBV5-8|TRBJ2-1|17
CASSLVGDRRLDNEQFF
>TRBV7-2|TRBJ2-5|13
CASSFAGGETQYF
>TRBV11-2|TRBJ2-7|15
CASSLVVEGEYEQYF
>TRBV10-2|TRBJ1-4|14
CASRSGGRNEKLFF
>TRBV7-9|TRBJ1-2|12
CASSLFGDGYTF
>TRBV19|TRBJ1-5|15
CASSIVPGEDQPQHF
>TRBV6-1|TRBJ2-7|15
CASSEAGTGTYEQYF
>TRBV28|TRBJ2-5|14
CASSWTGLQETQYF
>TRBV11-2|TRBJ2-1|13
CASSWLGYNEQFF
>TRBV6-5|TRBJ1-6|14
CASSYPSGGGPLHF